This TCR beta chain appears in the sequencing data of a study of cytomegalovirus exposure and HLA in healthy donors. Study conclusions and caveats: In a later analysis, HLA-C alleles had the fewest associated TCRs, DRB1 alleles the most. In a later analysis, HLA-associated TCR beta chains were more clonally expanded than equally common others.

With 60 Vbeta and 13 Jbeta primers, the PCR was carried out. Produced via immunoSEQ multiplex PCR; TCRdb's table is partial and in-frame only. Of about 120,000 clones listed, roughly 68% are singletons. Worth noting for this clone: As yet, its antigen is unknown.

The donors gave bone marrow, and they were healthy. Likely unrecorded immune exposures existed in these nominally healthy donors. Germline V gives CDR1 SEHNR, CDR2 FQNEAQ (reference sequence). After removal of 5 bases from V and 4 bases from J, the junction contained 9 bases not matched to a gene. The CDR3 extends over 16 amino acids. The receptor's source is a woman in her 30s in good health and CMV-seronegative. The genes are TRBV7-9 and TRBJ1-4; TRBD1 matches 8 bases. The sequenced sample consisted of PBMCs. CDR3 DNA: TGTGCCAGCAGCACCGGACAGGGAGACTATAATGAAAAACTGTTTTTT. Translated, it gives CASSTGQGDYNEKLFF.